This is a list of T cell receptor beta chains from one sample in a study of blood T cell repertoires in COVID-19. Generated by immunoSEQ multiplex PCR, the TCRdb table keeps only in-frame clones and is missing some. This repertoire shows tens of thousands of clones, approximately 88% found once; its top ten account for 3.5% to 4.5%. The source material was peripheral blood. All receptors derive from a man aged 50 to 59 with active COVID-19. Each CDR3 is given with its conserved first and last residue. Each record gives: clone size, V gene, J gene, D gene, CDR3 protein, CDR3 DNA. The D gene is left open where the match is weak. Some rows have no size entry. The others give once, few or many, or a class for an expanded clone.

size: few
V: TRBV6-6
J: TRBJ1-5
D: TRBD1
CDR3: CASSSSTGGNQPQHF
DNA: TGTGCCAGCAGTTCCTCAACAGGGGGCAATCAGCCCCAGCATTTT

size: .
V: TRBV29-1
J: TRBJ2-7
D: .
CDR3: CSVQGGMWEQYF
DNA: TGCAGCGTTCAGGGGGGCATGTGGGAGCAGTACTTC

size: .
V: TRBV19
J: TRBJ1-3
D: .
CDR3: CASSPDKTSSGNTIYF
DNA: TGTGCCAGTAGCCCGGACAAGACGAGCTCTGGAAACACCATATATTTT

size: .
V: TRBV6-4
J: TRBJ2-2
D: .
CDR3: CASTLTGNTGELFF
DNA: TGTGCCAGCACCTTGACAGGGAACACCGGGGAGCTGTTTTTT

size: .
V: TRBV10-3
J: TRBJ2-5
D: TRBD2
CDR3: CAISSSLGGTSGPQETQYF
DNA: TGTGCCATCAGTTCGAGCCTAGGGGGGACTAGCGGGCCCCAAGAGACCCAGTACTTC

size: .
V: TRBV6-5
J: TRBJ1-2
D: .
CDR3: CASSRDTLWGYTF
DNA: TGTGCCAGCAGCCGCGACACGCTGTGGGGCTACACCTTC

size: .
V: TRBV5-6
J: TRBJ2-5
D: .
CDR3: CASSLRGWVAGTQYF
DNA: TGTGCCAGCAGCTTGAGGGGATGGGTAGCCGGGACCCAGTACTTC

size: .
V: TRBV21-1
J: TRBJ1-3
D: .
CDR3: CASSSRVGQGVSGNTIYF
DNA: TGTGCCAGCAGCTCCCGGGTGGGACAGGGAGTGTCTGGAAACACCATATATTTT

size: once
V: TRBV2
J: TRBJ2-1
D: TRBD2
CDR3: CASRGLAGAYNEQFF
DNA: TGTGCCAGCAGAGGACTAGCGGGCGCCTACAATGAGCAGTTCTTC

size: .
V: TRBV20-1
J: TRBJ2-1
D: .
CDR3: CSAPHRGEQFF
DNA: TGCAGTGCTCCTCATAGAGGTGAGCAGTTCTTC

size: .
V: TRBV27
J: TRBJ1-6
D: .
CDR3: CASREPMRARGSPLHF
DNA: TGTGCCAGCAGAGAACCGATGAGGGCGCGGGGATCACCCCTCCACTTT

size: medium-sized
V: TRBV5-4
J: TRBJ2-1
D: .
CDR3: CASSLEGESSYNEQFF
DNA: TGTGCCAGCAGCTTGGAGGGGGAAAGCTCCTACAATGAGCAGTTCTTC

size: .
V: TRBV5-1
J: TRBJ2-7
D: TRBD1
CDR3: CASSAWTGVDYEQYF
DNA: TGCGCCAGCAGCGCGTGGACAGGGGTGGACTACGAGCAGTACTTC

size: few
V: TRBV9
J: TRBJ1-1
D: .
CDR3: CASSPLPGGGRTEAFF
DNA: TGTGCCAGCAGCCCCCTCCCCGGGGGGGGGAGGACTGAAGCTTTCTTT

size: .
V: TRBV30
J: TRBJ2-5
D: .
CDR3: CAWSWREKETQYF
DNA: TGTGCCTGGAGTTGGAGGGAAAAAGAGACCCAGTACTTC

size: .
V: TRBV6-6
J: TRBJ1-1
D: .
CDR3: CASSLYLRQVDGAFF
DNA: TGTGCCAGCAGCCTTTATCTCCGACAGGTCGACGGAGCTTTCTTT

size: once
V: TRBV3-1/TRBV3-2
J: TRBJ1-4
D: TRBD1
CDR3: CASSQYRGRGEKLFF
DNA: TGTGCCAGCAGCCAATACAGGGGGCGGGGTGAAAAACTGTTTTTT